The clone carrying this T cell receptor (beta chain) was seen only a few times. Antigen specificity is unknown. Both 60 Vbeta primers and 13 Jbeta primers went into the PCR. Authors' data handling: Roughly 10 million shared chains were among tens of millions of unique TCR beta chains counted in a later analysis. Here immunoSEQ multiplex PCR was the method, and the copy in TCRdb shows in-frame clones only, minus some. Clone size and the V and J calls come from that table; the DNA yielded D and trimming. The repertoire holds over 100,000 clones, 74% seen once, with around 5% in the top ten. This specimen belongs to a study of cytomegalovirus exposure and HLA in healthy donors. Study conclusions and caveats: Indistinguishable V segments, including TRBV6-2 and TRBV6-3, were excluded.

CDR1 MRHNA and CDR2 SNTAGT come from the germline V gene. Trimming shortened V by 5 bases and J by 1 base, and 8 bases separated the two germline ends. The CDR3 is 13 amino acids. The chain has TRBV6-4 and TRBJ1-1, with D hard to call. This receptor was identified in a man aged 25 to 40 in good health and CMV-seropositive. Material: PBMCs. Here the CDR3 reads CASSPDWNTEAFF. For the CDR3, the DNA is TGTGCCAGCAGTCCGGACTGGAACACTGAAGCTTTCTTT.